These T cell receptor beta chains were read from a single sample in a study of T cell changes during pregnancy in multiple sclerosis. Produced via immunoSEQ multiplex PCR; TCRdb's table is partial and in-frame only. The sample lists almost 50,000 clones; 92% were seen once. Sequencing was performed on peripheral blood, taken after pregnancy. These receptors were taken from a female donor with multiple sclerosis, enrolled in a pregnancy study. Both conserved end residues are part of each CDR3. The D gene is left open where the match is weak. Rows give clone size only sometimes, using once, few, many, or a class for an expanded clone.

CDR3 protein: CASSLGGGSGNTIYF; CDR3 DNA: TGTGCCAGCAGTCTCGGGGGGGGATCTGGAAACACCATATATTTT; J gene: TRBJ1-3; V gene: TRBV27; D gene: .; clone size: .
CDR3 protein: CASSWEGATNEKLFF; CDR3 DNA: TGTGCCAGCAGCTGGGAGGGAGCAACTAATGAAAAACTGTTTTTT; J gene: TRBJ1-4; V gene: TRBV9; D gene: .; clone size: once
CDR3 protein: CASSFRDRGPGNTIYF; CDR3 DNA: TGTGCCAGCAGCTTCCGGGACAGGGGTCCCGGAAACACCATATATTTT; J gene: TRBJ1-3; V gene: TRBV7-4; D gene: TRBD1; clone size: .
CDR3 protein: CASSLGTGPQETQYF; CDR3 DNA: TGTGCCAGCAGCTTGGGTACAGGACCCCAAGAGACCCAGTACTTC; J gene: TRBJ2-5; V gene: TRBV7-2; D gene: .; clone size: .
CDR3 protein: CASSFDRDNEKLFF; CDR3 DNA: TGTGCCAGCAGCTTCGACAGGGATAATGAAAAACTGTTTTTT; J gene: TRBJ1-4; V gene: TRBV2; D gene: TRBD1; clone size: .
CDR3 protein: CASSLGGRDEQFF; CDR3 DNA: TGTGCCAGCAGCTTGGGGGGAAGGGATGAGCAGTTCTTC; J gene: TRBJ2-1; V gene: TRBV7-2; D gene: .; clone size: .
CDR3 protein: CASSPRGVRSPLHF; CDR3 DNA: TGCGCCAGCAGTCCACGGGGGGTACGGTCACCCCTCCACTTT; J gene: TRBJ1-6; V gene: TRBV23-1; D gene: .; clone size: .
CDR3 protein: CAWGLEKLFF; CDR3 DNA: TGTGCCTGGGGTCTAGAAAAACTGTTTTTT; J gene: TRBJ1-4; V gene: TRBV30; D gene: .; clone size: .
CDR3 protein: CASGLVQNGELFF; CDR3 DNA: TGTGCTAGTGGTTTGGTACAGAACGGGGAGCTGTTTTTT; J gene: TRBJ2-2; V gene: TRBV12-5; D gene: .; clone size: .
CDR3 protein: CASSPGAGLLGSRDTQYF; CDR3 DNA: TGCGCCAGCAGCCCGGGAGCGGGACTCCTCGGGTCGCGAGATACGCAGTATTTT; J gene: TRBJ2-3; V gene: TRBV5-1; D gene: TRBD2; clone size: .
CDR3 protein: CASSYDRGHRYGYTF; CDR3 DNA: TGTGCCAGCAGCTACGACAGGGGGCATCGCTATGGCTACACCTTC; J gene: TRBJ1-2; V gene: TRBV7-3; D gene: TRBD1; clone size: .
CDR3 protein: CASSPTDTQYF; CDR3 DNA: TGTGCCAGCTCTCCCACAGATACGCAGTATTTT; J gene: TRBJ2-3; V gene: TRBV7-9; D gene: .; clone size: .
CDR3 protein: CASSPWDRGTYNEQFF; CDR3 DNA: TGTGCCAGCAGCCCCTGGGACAGGGGGACATACAATGAGCAGTTCTTC; J gene: TRBJ2-1; V gene: TRBV7-3; D gene: TRBD1; clone size: .
CDR3 protein: CASSQRGGFGTEAFF; CDR3 DNA: TGTGCCAGCAGCCAAAGGGGGGGATTCGGCACTGAAGCTTTCTTT; J gene: TRBJ1-1; V gene: TRBV7-8; D gene: .; clone size: .
CDR3 protein: CAIRGQEETQYF; CDR3 DNA: TGTGCCATCAGGGGACAGGAGGAGACCCAGTACTTC; J gene: TRBJ2-5; V gene: TRBV10-3; D gene: TRBD1; clone size: .
CDR3 protein: CASSSGQRTDTQYF; CDR3 DNA: TGTGCCAGCAGCTCGGGACAACGGACAGATACGCAGTATTTT; J gene: TRBJ2-3; V gene: TRBV7-2; D gene: .; clone size: once
CDR3 protein: CASSFGGAETQYF; CDR3 DNA: TGCGCCAGCAGCTTCGGGGGAGCGGAGACCCAGTACTTC; J gene: TRBJ2-5; V gene: TRBV5-1; D gene: .; clone size: .
CDR3 protein: CASSPPGFRSNQPQHF; CDR3 DNA: TGTGCCAGCTCACCGCCGGGTTTTCGGAGCAATCAGCCCCAGCATTTT; J gene: TRBJ1-5; V gene: TRBV18; D gene: .; clone size: .
CDR3 protein: CASSIRDTPFYEQYF; CDR3 DNA: TGTGCCAGCTCAATCCGGGACACTCCATTCTACGAGCAGTACTTC; J gene: TRBJ2-7; V gene: TRBV18; D gene: .; clone size: .
CDR3 protein: CASRFSPQEGNTIYF; CDR3 DNA: TGTGCCAGCCGCTTCTCCCCTCAAGAGGGAAACACCATATATTTT; J gene: TRBJ1-3; V gene: TRBV6-1; D gene: .; clone size: .
CDR3 protein: CASSQAPSEGGYTF; CDR3 DNA: TGCGCCAGCAGCCAAGCCCCTTCCGAGGGCGGCTACACCTTC; J gene: TRBJ1-2; V gene: TRBV4-3; D gene: .; clone size: .
CDR3 protein: CASSEAGLAGYEQFF; CDR3 DNA: TGTGCCAGCAGTGAAGCGGGACTAGCGGGGTATGAGCAGTTCTTC; J gene: TRBJ2-1; V gene: TRBV2; D gene: TRBD2; clone size: .
CDR3 protein: CASSFSRGGTDTQYF; CDR3 DNA: TGTGCCAGCAGTTTCTCGCGGGGGGGCACAGATACGCAGTATTTT; J gene: TRBJ2-3; V gene: TRBV27; D gene: TRBD2; clone size: once
CDR3 protein: CAVQLFRGNTEAFF; CDR3 DNA: TGTGCCGTACAGTTATTCAGGGGCAACACTGAAGCTTTCTTT; J gene: TRBJ1-1; V gene: TRBV6-5; D gene: .; clone size: .
CDR3 protein: CASSLTPSGQGGGNTIYF; CDR3 DNA: TGTGCCAGCAGCCTCACCCCATCCGGACAGGGGGGAGGAAACACCATATATTTT; J gene: TRBJ1-3; V gene: TRBV7-2; D gene: TRBD1; clone size: .
CDR3 protein: CASSPSLEEQFF; CDR3 DNA: TGTGCCAGCAGCCCAAGCCTAGAGGAGCAGTTCTTC; J gene: TRBJ2-1; V gene: TRBV7-9; D gene: .; clone size: .
CDR3 protein: CASTGTGGTYEQYF; CDR3 DNA: TGCGCCAGCACCGGGACAGGGGGAACCTACGAGCAGTACTTC; J gene: TRBJ2-7; V gene: TRBV5-1; D gene: TRBD1; clone size: .
CDR3 protein: CASSWAGSGELFF; CDR3 DNA: TGTGCCAGCAGCTGGGCAGGGTCCGGGGAGCTGTTTTTT; J gene: TRBJ2-2; V gene: TRBV11-1; D gene: .; clone size: few
CDR3 protein: CASSGGQGLDEQYF; CDR3 DNA: TGTGCCAGCAGCGGAGGACAGGGTTTAGACGAGCAGTACTTC; J gene: TRBJ2-7; V gene: TRBV9; D gene: TRBD1; clone size: .
CDR3 protein: CASSLWLAGGTGELFF; CDR3 DNA: TGTGCCAGCAGCTTGTGGTTGGCGGGGGGAACCGGGGAGCTGTTTTTT; J gene: TRBJ2-2; V gene: TRBV5-4; D gene: TRBD2; clone size: once
CDR3 protein: CASSVGPAGRNTQYF; CDR3 DNA: TGTGCCAGCAGCGTAGGGCCAGCGGGGCGAAATACGCAGTATTTT; J gene: TRBJ2-3; V gene: TRBV9; D gene: TRBD2; clone size: once
CDR3 protein: CASSPQDRERKLFF; CDR3 DNA: TGCGCCAGCAGCCCTCAGGACAGGGAACGAAAACTGTTTTTT; J gene: TRBJ1-4; V gene: TRBV4-3; D gene: TRBD1; clone size: .